This TCR beta chain emerged from a study of OX40 agonist ivuxolimab in advanced cancers. As for the study in general: Patients were infused with ivuxolimab every 2 weeks at 0.01 to 10 mg/kg. Hepatocellular carcinoma, melanoma, renal cell or head and neck cancer affected the dose-escalation patients.

The method was immunoSEQ multiplex PCR; TCRdb's version includes in-frame clones alone and lacks a portion of them. The sample comprises around 100,000 clones, approximately 91% of which are singletons, and about 0.17% rests with the top ten. The specimen comprised CD4+ or CD8+ T cells sorted from blood, sampled in a trial of the OX40 agonist ivuxolimab. The TCR was taken from an adult with an advanced solid tumor such as melanoma, head and neck, liver or kidney cancer.

DNA of the CDR3: TGTGCCAGCAGTTTTGTCTCTGGGGCCAACGTCCTGACTTTC. This encodes CASSFVSGANVLTF. The genes are TRBV27 and TRBJ2-6; D unclear. V dropped 3 bases and J dropped 0 bases, with 3 bases sitting between them. Per the germline V gene, CDR1 is MNHEY and CDR2 is SMNVEV (reference sequence). The CDR3 is 14 amino acids.